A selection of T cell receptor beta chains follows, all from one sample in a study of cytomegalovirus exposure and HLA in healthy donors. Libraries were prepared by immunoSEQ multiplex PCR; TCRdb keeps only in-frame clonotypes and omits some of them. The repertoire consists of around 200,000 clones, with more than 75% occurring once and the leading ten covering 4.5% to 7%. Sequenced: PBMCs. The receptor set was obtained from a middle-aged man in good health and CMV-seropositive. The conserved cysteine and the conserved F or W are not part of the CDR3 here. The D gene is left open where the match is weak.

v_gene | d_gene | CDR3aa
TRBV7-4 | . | ASSLGGGRGGDTEAF
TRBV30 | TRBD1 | ACLQDRGGTDTQY
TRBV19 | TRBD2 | ASSWKLAGALNTGELF
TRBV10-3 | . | AISEGRVTDTQY
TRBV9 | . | ASSTTRNSYLDPTDTQY
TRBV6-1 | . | ASCLRHMSSYEQY
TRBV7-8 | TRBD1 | ASSKQGASSYNEQF
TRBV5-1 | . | ASSDLRGTGELF
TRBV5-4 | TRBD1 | ASSRRGQLNTEAF
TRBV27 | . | ASSVGTSNQPQH
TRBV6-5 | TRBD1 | ASSQDRGTSYEQY
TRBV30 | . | AWSVPLALSYNEQF
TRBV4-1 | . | AAGRAAGTEAF
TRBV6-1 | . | ASSSNYGYT
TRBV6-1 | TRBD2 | ASRRTSWPTGELF
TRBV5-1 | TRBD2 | ATQPLAGRSRGPFAGELF
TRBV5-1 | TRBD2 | ASSLAGGVSYEQY
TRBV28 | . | ASSSGGGSNQPQH
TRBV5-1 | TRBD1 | ASSLGTGGNTIY
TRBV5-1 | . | ASRPGTQNTEAF
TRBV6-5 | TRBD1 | ASSYGTGVSYGYT
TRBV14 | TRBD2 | ASSFRTSGSFNEQF
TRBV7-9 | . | ASSLGYRSDGNTEAF
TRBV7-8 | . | ASTSTGTSGTEAF
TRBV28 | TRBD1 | ASSDREFLDEQF
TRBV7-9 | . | ASSPQLRYGYT
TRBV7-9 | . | ASSLGRTEAF
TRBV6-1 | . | ASHRQHSGNTIY
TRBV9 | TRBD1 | ASSPWTGGDEQF
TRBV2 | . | ASSEAGGWGKNIQY
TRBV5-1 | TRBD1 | ASSPMDRGTFTEAF
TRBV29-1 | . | SVLLGTTYEQY
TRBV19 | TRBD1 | ASSIGQGAYNEQF
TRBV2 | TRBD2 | ASSRLAGVDEQY
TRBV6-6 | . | ASSYSAGEETQY
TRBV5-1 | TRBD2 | ASQPGLAASTDTQY
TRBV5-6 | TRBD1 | ASSPRGMNTEAF
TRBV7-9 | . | ASSPQNTGELF
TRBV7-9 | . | ASSLVGAGDRYEQY
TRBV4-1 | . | ASSQGYDMNTEAF
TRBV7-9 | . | ASSHNRINEQF
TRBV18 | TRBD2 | ASSPGLAGVKSGELF
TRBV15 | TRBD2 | ATSNPGGVAGDIDTQY
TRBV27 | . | ASSLSPGLSTESF